Presented here are 30 T cell receptor beta chains from one specimen sequenced in a study of cytomegalovirus exposure and HLA in healthy donors. 13 Jbeta primers and 60 Vbeta primers were used for the PCR. This table comes from immunoSEQ multiplex PCR, and its TCRdb copy is limited to in-frame clones, with some not included. The profile shows over 40,000 clones, roughly nine tenths of them singletons. Sequenced sample: PBMCs. Every receptor here comes from a woman aged 40 to 55 in good health and CMV-seropositive.

This clone has only a few counts. The V and J genes are TRBV6-1 and TRBJ1-2; unclear D gene. Trimming took 1 base from V and 0 from J, leaving 9 bases between them. The CDR3 consists of 15 residues. Germline V CDR1 and CDR2: MNHNS, SASEGT. In DNA form, the CDR3 reads TGTGCCAGCAGTGAAGGAGGGCTCTCTAACTATGGCTACACCTTC. As protein: CASSEGGLSNYGYTF.

This sequence joins TRBV18 and TRBJ2-5; D is ambiguous. The V gene's germline CDR1 is KGHSH and CDR2 LQKENI. The CDR3 sequence is 15 residues long. V shed 3 bases and J shed 0 bases, with 11 bases lying between them. In nucleotides, the CDR3 is TGTGCCAGCTCACCTGCGGCTCGGTACCAAGAGACCCAGTACTTC. Translating it yields CASSPAARYQETQYF.

CDR3 sequence: CASSLGRAEAFF. The CDR3 DNA reads as TGTGCCAGCAGCTTGGGTCGCGCTGAAGCTTTCTTT. This chain uses TRBV5-6 with TRBJ1-1; no clear D gene. Trimming pared 0 bases from V and 6 bases from J, leaving 6 bases between. The CDR3 runs to 12 residues. The V gene's germline CDR1 is SGHDT and CDR2 YYEEEE.

This chain connects TRBV27 to TRBJ2-7; maybe TRBD1 (5 bases). Germline loops: CDR1 MNHEY, CDR2 SMNVEV (reference sequence). V lost 5 bases and J 0 bases, leaving 17 bases between the germline ends. The CDR3 length is 16 residues. Here the CDR3 reads CASSRTSGWTSYEQYF. CDR3 nucleotides: TGTGCCAGCAGTAGAACTTCAGGGTGGACCTCCTACGAGCAGTACTTC.

This rearrangement joins TRBV28 to TRBJ2-7; D might be TRBD1 (5 bases). The CDR3 runs 14 residues. The V end was cut by 5 bases, the J end by 4 bases, with 15 bases between. CDR1 MDHEN and CDR2 SYDVKM come from the germline V gene. The CDR3 is CASSPQTEVYEQYF. CDR3 bases: TGTGCCAGCAGTCCCCAGACAGAAGTTTACGAGCAGTACTTC.

A note on this clone: The sample has other DNA sequences that encode this CDR3 too. This chain connects TRBV7-6 to TRBJ2-7; 9 positions match TRBD2. The CDR3 length is 17 residues. The V gene end was trimmed by 1 base and the J gene end by 7 bases; junction bases not matched to a gene: 14. CDR1 and CDR2 from the germline V gene are SGHVS and FNYEAQ. The CDR3 DNA sequence: TGTGCCAGCAGCTTAGTTTCAGGGGCGGGAGGGCCGATGGAGCAGTACTTC. Protein sequence: CASSLVSGAGGPMEQYF.

In the case of this clone: The junction does not match germline at one end; this may be a read error. Other nucleotide sequences from this sample produce the same CDR3. The chain has TRBV19 and TRBJ1-1, with a weak D call TRBD1 (6 bases). CDR3 length: 14 amino acids. In germline, CDR1 is LNHDA, CDR2 SQIVND (reference sequence). DNA of the CDR3: TGTGCCAGTAGTATCAGGCAGGGGCTCACTGAGGCTTTCTTT. Residues: CASSIRQGLTEAFF.

J is TRBJ1-5 and V is TRBV18; TRBD1 matches at 10 bases. In germline, CDR1 is KGHSH, CDR2 LQKENI. The V segment lost 5 bases and the J segment 7 bases; nucleotides outside the gene matches: 2. CDR3 length: 13 residues. CDR3: CASSRTGGQPQHF. CDR3 DNA sequence: TGTGCCAGCTCAAGGACAGGGGGACAGCCCCAGCATTTT.

This sequence joins TRBV30 and TRBJ1-2; 8 bases align to TRBD1. The germline V gene encodes CDR1 GTSNPN and CDR2 SVGIG (reference sequence). This CDR3 has 14 residues. V shed 0 bases and J 3 bases; nucleotides not matched to a gene: 3. The CDR3 sequence: CAWSVWGQDYGYTF. CDR3 DNA sequence: TGTGCCTGGAGTGTATGGGGACAGGACTATGGCTACACCTTC. Drawing the rest from reference TRBV30 and TRBJ1-2, the complete variable domain is SQTIHQWPATLVQPVGSPLSLECTVEGTSNPNLYWYRQAAGRGLQLLFYSVGIGQISSEVPQNLSASRPQDRQFILSSKKLLLSDSGFYLCAWSVWGQDYGYTFGSGTRLTVV.

This chain joins TRBV5-4 and TRBJ1-4; D unresolved. The CDR3 consists of 16 residues. The germline gives CDR1 SGHNT, CDR2 YYREEE (reference sequence). V dropped 1 base and J dropped 0 bases, with 10 bases sitting between them. CDR3 protein: CASSLYQTATNEKLFF. The CDR3 DNA reads as TGTGCCAGCAGCTTGTACCAAACTGCAACTAATGAAAAACTGTTTTTT.

This clone showed up just once. The V call is TRBV4-1, the J call TRBJ1-1; TRBD1 is a possible D gene (5 bases). Trimming pared 5 bases from V and 0 bases from J, leaving 7 bases between. CDR1 and CDR2 from the germline V gene are MGHRA and YSYEKL. The CDR3 consists of 13 residues. The CDR3, as DNA: TGCGCCAGCAGCGACAGCATGAACACTGAAGCTTTCTTT. Translation: CASSDSMNTEAFF.

The rearrangement uses TRBV7-6 and TRBJ1-2, with TRBD1 matching over 7 bases. This CDR3 contains 17 residues. Germline loops: CDR1 SGHVS, CDR2 FNYEAQ. The J segment lost 4 bases and the V segment lost 1 base, leaving 12 bases of the junction unmatched. CDR3 bases: TGTGCCAGCAGCTTAGTTACCTTCCGACAGGGAGGCTATGGCTACACCTTC. Its protein product is CASSLVTFRQGGYGYTF.

This clone has only one observation. J is TRBJ1-4 and V is TRBV21-1; TRBD1 reflects the table's D call only, with no check against the DNA. TRBV21-1 is a listed pseudogene. This CDR3 region has 18 residues. CDR3 nucleotide sequence: TGTGCCAGCAGCAAGCTTACAGGGCCAGGGGGGACTAATGAAAAACTGTTTTTT. Translation gives CASSKLTGPGGTNEKLFF.

The chain uses TRBV6-6 and TRBJ1-1; maybe TRBD1 (6 bases). The CDR3 has 13 residues. V gave up 6 bases and J gave up 1 base, with 9 bases separating them. The germline CDR1 and CDR2 sequences are MNHNY and SVGAGI (reference sequence). The CDR3 region has the DNA TGTGCCAGCAGCGACAGGTGGAACACTGAAGCTTTCTTT. Encoded protein: CASSDRWNTEAFF.

In this sample, this clone turned up once. The chain combines TRBV1 with TRBJ2-1; no DNA check was done on the table's D call, TRBD2. TRBV1 is classified as a pseudogene. CDR3 length: 17 amino acids. The CDR3 spells CTSSHPNRLAGFNEQFF. Written as DNA, the CDR3 is TGCACCAGCAGCCATCCAAATAGACTAGCGGGTTTCAATGAGCAGTTCTTC.

The CDR3: CASRTATNQPQHF. The DNA of the CDR3 is TGTGCCAGCCGGACAGCTACAAATCAGCCCCAGCATTTT. The chain joins TRBV19 to TRBJ1-5; tentative D call: TRBD1 (6 bases). Trimming took off 9 bases at V and 4 bases at J, with 13 bases between the two ends. The length of the CDR3 is 13 residues. Germline CDR1 is LNHDA and CDR2 is SQIVND (reference sequence). Together with reference TRBV19 and TRBJ1-5, the CDR3 gives the full variable domain: DGGITQSPKYLFRKEGQNVTLSCEQNLNHDAMYWYRQDPGQGLRLIYYSQIVNDFQKGDIAEGYSVSREKKESFPLTVTSAQKNPTAFYLCASRTATNQPQHFGDGTRLSIL.

This clone is classed as large. This chain uses TRBV2 with TRBJ2-5; 7 bases match TRBD1. V shed 6 bases and J 5 bases; nucleotides not matched to a gene: 6. Germline V gene sequence: CDR1 SNHLY, CDR2 FYNNEI. This CDR3 region has 13 residues. This CDR3 is CASRRGLEETQYF. The CDR3 DNA reads as TGTGCCAGCAGGAGGGGGCTGGAGGAGACCCAGTACTTC.

This rearrangement joins TRBV18 to TRBJ1-5; D is ambiguous. The CDR3 length is 14 residues. V was clipped by 1 base and J by 2 bases, with 6 bases between them. Germline-derived CDR1 and CDR2 are KGHSH and LQKENI. The CDR3 DNA sequence: TGTGCCAGCTCACCACAAACAGGCAATCAGCCCCAGCATTTT. Encoded protein: CASSPQTGNQPQHF. Drawing the rest from reference TRBV18 and TRBJ1-5, the complete variable domain is NAGVMQNPRHLVRRRGQEARLRCSPMKGHSHVYWYRQLPEEGLKFMVYLQKENIIDESGMPKERFSAEFPKEGPSILRIQQVVRGDSAAYFCASSPQTGNQPQHFGDGTRLSIL.

The chain has TRBV11-2 and TRBJ2-7; D is perhaps TRBD1 (6 bases). The CDR3 contains 16 residues. CDR1 and CDR2 from the germline V gene are SGHAT and FQNNGV. The ends were cut back, 0 bases at V and 6 bases at J, with 18 bases in the middle. As DNA, the CDR3 is TGTGCCAGCAGCTTAGAGGCTGGGGGCGGCCCCCTCGAGCAGTACTTC. It codes for CASSLEAGGGPLEQYF.

The chain couples TRBV2 to TRBJ1-2, with D possibly TRBD1 on 6 matching bases. CDR1 and CDR2 (germline): SNHLY, FYNNEI. V lost 6 bases and J 5 bases, leaving 10 bases between the germline ends. The CDR3 spans 12 residues. The CDR3 DNA is TGTGCCAGCAGAAGGGACAATTATGGCTACACCTTC. Its protein product is CASRRDNYGYTF.

The chain carries TRBV2 and TRBJ1-2, with D tentatively TRBD1 (6 bases). This CDR3 comprises 16 residues. Per germline, CDR1 SNHLY and CDR2 FYNNEI. With 6 bases removed from V and 0 bases from J, the gap between germline ends came to 17 bases. This CDR3 reads CASRPGTLGSNYGYTF. The CDR3 region has the DNA TGTGCCAGCAGACCCGGGACACTCGGGTCTAACTATGGCTACACCTTC.

The chain employs TRBV10-3 and TRBJ1-5; D unclear. The CDR3 is made up of 14 amino acids. V was shortened by 6 bases and J by 4 bases, with 13 bases between the two germline ends. Germline CDR1 ENHRY, CDR2 SYGVKD. CDR3 sequence reads: CAISGYEGNQPQHF. The CDR3 coding sequence is TGTGCCATCAGCGGGTATGAGGGTAATCAGCCCCAGCATTTT.

The chain joins TRBV30 to TRBJ2-1; 12 bases match TRBD2. The CDR3 has 12 amino acids. Germline-derived CDR1 and CDR2 are GTSNPN and SVGIG (reference sequence). V lost 3 bases to trimming and J lost 10 bases; unmatched junction nucleotides: 1. The CDR3 DNA reads as TGTGCCTGGAGAGGACTAGCGGGGGAGCAGTTCTTC. It codes for CAWRGLAGEQFF.

The chain's CDR3 is CASSRRGASYEQYF. DNA of the CDR3: TGTGCCAGCAGCCGCAGGGGGGCATCCTACGAGCAGTACTTC. V is TRBV2 and J is TRBJ2-7; D might be TRBD1 (7 bases). CDR3 length: 14 amino acids. V was cut by 6 bases and J by 1 base, with 13 bases left in between. Per the germline V gene, CDR1 is SNHLY and CDR2 is FYNNEI.

Only one count was recorded for this clone. The J gene is TRBJ2-2, the V gene TRBV13; TRBD2 matches 8 bases. V was pared by 5 bases and J by 4 bases, with 12 bases of the junction left unmatched. This CDR3 is built from 17 residues. CDR1 and CDR2 from the germline V gene are PRHDT and FYEKMQ (reference sequence). The CDR3 region has the DNA TGTGCCAGCAGCCACCGCCCAGCGGGGGACCCCACCGGGGAGCTGTTTTTT. Amino acids: CASSHRPAGDPTGELFF.

This chain links TRBV14 with TRBJ2-7; 10 nucleotides match TRBD2. This CDR3 region has 15 residues. Trimming at V came to 0 bases and at J to 4 bases, leaving 3 bases not matched to a gene. Germline values: CDR1 SGHDN, CDR2 FVKESK. CDR3 sequence (DNA): TGTGCCAGCAGCCAAGAACTAGCGGGGACTTACGAGCAGTACTTC. This encodes CASSQELAGTYEQYF.

The chain uses TRBV19 and TRBJ2-3; TRBD2 might be the D (5 bases). Between the trimmed V and J ends, which lost 4 bases and 2 bases, there was a span of 10 bases. The CDR3 has 14 residues. Germline CDR1 is LNHDA and CDR2 is SQIVND (reference sequence). CDR3 sequence: CASSTTRVTDTQYF. CDR3 in DNA: TGTGCCAGTAGTACTACGAGGGTCACAGATACGCAGTATTTT.

The chain employs TRBV11-1 and TRBJ2-5, with 9 bases fitting TRBD2. Germline CDR1 SGHAT, CDR2 FQDESV (reference sequence). V was clipped by 5 bases and J by 6 bases; unmatched bases: 13. This CDR3 comprises 16 residues. Here the CDR3 DNA reads TGTGCCAGCAGCCCGCCCACGGCGGGAGGGTCAAAGACCCAGTACTTC. It is translated as CASSPPTAGGSKTQYF.

This clone appeared once. Here the CDR3 reads CASLGQTITEAFF. The CDR3 DNA sequence: TGTGCCAGCTTGGGACAGACGATCACTGAAGCTTTCTTT. The V call is TRBV6-1, the J call TRBJ1-1; 7 positions match TRBD1. The CDR3 is 13 residues long. CDR1 and CDR2 (germline): MNHNS, SASEGT. The V segment lost 8 bases and the J segment 4 bases; nucleotides outside the gene matches: 7.

Turning to this clone: This CDR3 is also generated by other DNA sequences in the sample. The chain is built from TRBV5-1 and TRBJ2-5; D ambiguous. This CDR3 region has 12 residues. Trimming removed 3 bases from V and 0 bases from J, with 3 bases in between. Germline CDR1 SGHRS, CDR2 YFSETQ. CDR3 residues: CASSSNQETQYF. In DNA form, the CDR3 reads TGCGCCAGCAGCTCAAACCAAGAGACCCAGTACTTC.